The clone carrying this TCR beta chain came up a few times. Primed by a sample-barcoded 5' primer and a J-beta primer mix, a second PCR proceeded for about 7 to 12 cycles. A 12-random-nucleotide template-switch adaptor tagged each cDNA molecule. TCRdb analysed the 5' RACE reads with MiXCR anew, one entry per CDR3 protein. The data show around 2 million distinct CDR3 sequences, about two fifths seen once. This record comes from a study of blood T cells in healthy people across ages. The TCR originated in a human donor in good health. The sample comprised blood.

This chain's CDR3 is CASNSDRDETQYF. CDR3 nucleotide sequence: TGTGCCAGCAATTCGGACAGGGACGAGACCCAGTACTTC. The chain links TRBV14 to TRBJ2-7; 8 bases match TRBD1. The J call may be incorrect, as the DNA end agrees better with TRBJ2-5. Germline-derived CDR1 and CDR2 are SGHDN and FVKESK. There are 13 residues in the CDR3.